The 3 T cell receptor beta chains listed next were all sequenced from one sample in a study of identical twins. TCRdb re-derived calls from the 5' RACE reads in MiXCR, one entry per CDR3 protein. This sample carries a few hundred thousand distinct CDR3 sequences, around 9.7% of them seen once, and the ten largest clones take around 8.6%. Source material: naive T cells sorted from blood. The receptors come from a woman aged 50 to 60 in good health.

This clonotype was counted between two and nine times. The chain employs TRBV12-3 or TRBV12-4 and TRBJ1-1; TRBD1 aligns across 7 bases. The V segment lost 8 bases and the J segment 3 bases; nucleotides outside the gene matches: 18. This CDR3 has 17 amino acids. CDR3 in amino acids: CASAFPRSGQQDTEAFF. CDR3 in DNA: TGTGCCAGCGCCTTCCCCCGGTCGGGACAGCAGGACACTGAAGCTTTCTTT.

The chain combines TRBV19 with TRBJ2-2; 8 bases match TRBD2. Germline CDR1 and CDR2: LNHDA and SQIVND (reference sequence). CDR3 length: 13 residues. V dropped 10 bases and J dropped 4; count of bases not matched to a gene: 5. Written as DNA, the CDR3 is TGTGCCATCCTGAGCGGGAGCACCGGGGAGCTGTTTTTT. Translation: CAILSGSTGELFF.

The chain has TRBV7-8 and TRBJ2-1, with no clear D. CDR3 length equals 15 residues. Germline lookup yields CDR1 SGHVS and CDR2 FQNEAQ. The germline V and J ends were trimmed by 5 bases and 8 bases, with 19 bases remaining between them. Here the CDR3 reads CASSPLGSSKDEQFF. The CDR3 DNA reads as TGTGCCAGCAGCCCGTTGGGCAGCTCGAAGGATGAGCAGTTCTTC.